The 8 T cell receptor beta chains listed next were all sequenced from one sample in a study of Ad26.COV2.S vaccination and SARS-CoV-2 variants. Treatment described: around 19 received Ad26.COV2.S at low or high dose, single or two shots; a few received placebo; per-sample allocation not given. Specimen acquisition occurred on day 63 following the initial vaccine or placebo injection. Clones were sequenced by immunoSEQ multiplex PCR, and TCRdb holds only the in-frame ones, with some missing. The table has fewer than 500,000 clones, about nine tenths seen once. Sequences were derived from peripheral blood, sampled in a trial of Ad26.COV2.S vaccine versus placebo. The receptors come from a person between 18 and 60 years old who received the Ad26.COV2.S COVID-19 vaccine or a placebo.

The chain carries TRBV27 and TRBJ2-7; D may match TRBD1 or TRBD2 (5 bases each). The length of the CDR3 is 18 residues. In germline, CDR1 is MNHEY, CDR2 SMNVEV (reference sequence). Between the trimmed V and J ends, which lost 2 bases and 2 bases, there was a span of 22 bases. In DNA, the CDR3 is TGTGCCAGCAGTTTACAACCACAGATGGCCGGGACCACCTACGAGCAGTACTTC. This gives the protein CASSLQPQMAGTTYEQYF.

V gene TRBV7-2 combines with J gene TRBJ2-7; D is undetermined. V lost 4 bases, J lost 1 base, and 11 bases lay in between. Per germline, CDR1 SGHTA and CDR2 FQGNSA. The CDR3 is 14 amino acids. The CDR3 DNA follows: TGTGCCAGCAGCTCCCCAGGCCGATCCTACGAGCAGTACTTC. This gives the protein CASSSPGRSYEQYF.

The rearrangement joins TRBV5-8 to TRBJ2-3; D is perhaps TRBD2 (6 bases). V was pared by 0 bases and J by 6 bases, with 8 bases between. CDR1 SGHTS and CDR2 YDEGEE come from the germline V gene. The CDR3 runs 13 residues. The CDR3 region has the DNA TGTGCCAGCAGCTTGGTTGGGAGGGATACGCAGTATTTT. Its translation is CASSLVGRDTQYF.

The gene calls are TRBV6-5 and TRBJ2-1; tentatively, D is TRBD1 or TRBD2 (6 bases each). Trimming stripped 2 bases from V and 7 bases from J, with 15 bases between. The CDR3 length is 15 residues. Germline lookup yields CDR1 MNHEY and CDR2 SVGAGI. CDR3 DNA: TGTGCCAGCAGTTACGATGGGGGGCAGGTTAATGAGCAGTTCTTC. It yields the protein CASSYDGGQVNEQFF.

Notes on this clone: At one end the junction does not follow the germline gene, possibly because of a read error. Other DNA sequences in the same sample also yield this CDR3. Here the CDR3 DNA reads TGCGCTAGCAGTGATGCGTCGGCACGCTACGAGCAGTACTTC. Protein product: CASSDASARYEQYF. The chain employs TRBV10-1 and TRBJ2-7, with D uncertain. CDR3 size: 14 residues. CDR1 WNHNN and CDR2 SYGVQD come from the germline V gene (reference sequence).

Only one count was recorded for this clone. This chain uses TRBV2 with TRBJ2-2; 9 bases fit TRBD1. CDR1 and CDR2 from the germline V gene are SNHLY and FYNNEI. Trimming took 6 bases from V and 5 from J; bases not matched to a gene: 1. CDR3 length: 13 amino acids. CDR3 bases: TGTGCCAGCAGACAGGGGGCAACCGGGGAGCTGTTTTTT. Translated, it gives CASRQGATGELFF.

The chain joins TRBV7-9 to TRBJ2-3; 7 nucleotides agree with TRBD2. CDR3 length: 16 amino acids. CDR1 is SEHNR and CDR2 is FQNEAQ in the germline V gene (reference sequence). V shed 5 bases, J shed 0 bases, and the junction held 8 bases outside the gene matches. CDR3 in DNA: TGTGCCAGCAGCCGGCAACTAGCGTCTAGCACAGATACGCAGTATTTT. Its translation: CASSRQLASSTDTQYF.

V usage is TRBV19 and J usage is TRBJ1-5, with 7 positions matching TRBD1. The CDR3 covers 15 residues. The ends lost 6 bases at V and 4 bases at J; junction bases unmatched: 9. Germline V gene data show CDR1 as LNHDA and CDR2 as SQIVND (reference sequence). CDR3: CASSPGQIINQPQHF. CDR3 DNA sequence: TGTGCCAGTAGCCCGGGACAGATCATTAATCAGCCCCAGCATTTT.